The entry that follows covers one T cell receptor beta chain sequence. Produced via immunoSEQ multiplex PCR; TCRdb's table is partial and in-frame only. This sample yields roughly 260,000 clones, of which 86% are seen a single time; around 9.1% belongs to the top ten. Germline V lookup: CDR1 SGHAT, CDR2 FQNNGV. V dropped 1 base and J dropped 8 bases, with 17 bases sitting between them. The length of the CDR3 is 16 residues. This specimen comes from a study of blood T cell repertoires in COVID-19. The overall study: The samples span acute and convalescent COVID-19 from the United States, Italy and Spain.

V and J are TRBV11-2 and TRBJ1-4; a possible D gene is TRBD1 (6 bases). The material sequenced was peripheral blood. This TCR was sampled from a man between 35 and 55 years old who had recovered from COVID-19. The CDR3 loop is CASSLAPAGVEEKLFF. DNA for the CDR3: TGTGCCAGCAGCTTAGCCCCAGCAGGGGTCGAGGAAAAACTGTTTTTT.